This passage covers 25 T cell receptor beta chains from one sample sequenced in a study of blood T cells in healthy people across ages. The use of a sample-barcoded 5' primer and a J-beta primer mix characterized a second PCR of about 7 to 12 cycles. TCRdb independently ran MiXCR on the 5' RACE reads; one entry per CDR3 protein. The table has over 1,500,000 distinct CDR3 sequences, about two fifths seen once. The specimen sequenced was blood. These receptors were taken from a human donor in good health.

This chain uses TRBV3-1 with TRBJ2-1, with 7 bases aligning to TRBD1. J gave up 4 bases and V 6 bases, and 12 bases lay outside the gene matches. The length of the CDR3 is 16 residues. Germline CDR1 LGHDT, CDR2 YNNKEL (reference sequence). The CDR3 loop reads CASSQTSGQIYNEQFF. The CDR3 DNA reads as TGTGCCAGCAGTCAGACATCGGGACAGATATACAATGAGCAGTTCTTC.

Only a few counts were recorded for this clonotype. The CDR3, as DNA: TGCAGCGTTGAGGCGCAGGGCTTAGTCTATGGCTACACCTTC. Its translation: CSVEAQGLVYGYTF. The chain carries TRBV29-1 and TRBJ1-2; tentative D call: TRBD1 (5 bases). The V gene's germline CDR1 is SQVTM and CDR2 ANQGSEA. CDR3 length: 14 residues. Trimming took off 3 bases at V and 4 bases at J, with 15 bases between the two ends.

This clonotype has a handful of counts. This chain uses TRBV7-2 with TRBJ1-2; D not resolved. Between the trimmed V and J ends, which lost 5 bases and 4 bases, there was a span of 14 bases. This CDR3 contains 14 residues. The germline CDR1 and CDR2 sequences are SGHTA and FQGNSA. The DNA for the CDR3 is TGTGCCAGCAGCGCAAGCCCGTACACCTATGGCTACACCTTC. It is translated as CASSASPYTYGYTF. Based on the CDR3 plus reference TRBV7-2 and TRBJ1-2, the full variable domain is GAGVSQSPSNKVTEKGKDVELRCDPISGHTALYWYRQSLGQGLEFLIYFQGNSAPDKSGLPSDRFSAERTGGSVSTLTIQRTQQEDSAVYLCASSASPYTYGYTFGSGTRLTVV.

This clonotype was seen a single time. The gene calls are TRBV29-1 and TRBJ2-7, with 12 bases that match TRBD2. Trimming took 2 bases from V and 1 from J; bases not matched to a gene: 6. This CDR3 spans 16 amino acids. CDR1 is SQVTM, CDR2 ANQGSEA, per germline. This CDR3 reads CSVELRLAGDSYEQYF. As DNA, the CDR3 is TGCAGCGTTGAACTTAGACTAGCGGGGGATTCCTACGAGCAGTACTTC.

The chain's CDR3 is CASGGQTARTDTQYF. The CDR3 region has the DNA TGTGCCAGTGGAGGACAGACAGCACGCACAGATACGCAGTATTTT. The chain uses TRBV9 and TRBJ2-3, with D perhaps TRBD1 (6 bases). CDR3 length: 15 residues. V gave up 8 bases and J gave up 1 base, with 17 bases separating them. The germline CDR1 and CDR2 sequences are SGDLS and YYNGEE.

This clonotype was found a few times. The chain recombines TRBV20-1 with TRBJ2-7; the D gene is possibly TRBD2 (6 bases). The CDR3 totals 15 residues. V was trimmed by 3 bases and J by 3 bases, leaving 18 bases between them. Germline V CDR1 and CDR2: DFQATT, SNEGSKA (reference sequence). The CDR3 sequence: CSARKAGTFRYEQYF. As DNA, the CDR3 is TGCAGTGCTAGGAAGGCGGGGACGTTCCGCTACGAGCAGTACTTC.

Written as DNA, the CDR3 is TGCGCCAGCAGCCAAGAACTAGGGTCGAGGGAAAAACTGTTTTTT. Amino acids: CASSQELGSREKLFF. This rearrangement joins TRBV4-1 to TRBJ1-4, with D uncertain. The V end lost 0 bases, the J end lost 8 bases, and 13 bases lay between the germline ends. The CDR3 runs 15 residues. Per germline, CDR1 MGHRA and CDR2 YSYEKL.

V is TRBV7-2 and J is TRBJ2-3; 8 bases are a match to TRBD2. This CDR3 comprises 17 residues. V was pared by 1 base and J by 0 bases, with 6 bases of the junction left unmatched. From germline, CDR1 is SGHTA and CDR2 FQGNSA. The CDR3 region is CASSLVVAGTSTDTQYF. In nucleotides, the CDR3 is TGTGCCAGCAGCTTAGTAGTAGCGGGAACTAGCACAGATACGCAGTATTTT.

This clonotype occurred a few times. The genes are TRBV2 and TRBJ2-1, with D possibly called TRBD1 or TRBD2 (5 bases each). The germline V gene encodes CDR1 SNHLY and CDR2 FYNNEI. This CDR3 contains 22 residues. V was pared by 0 bases and J by 2 bases, with 29 bases between. The CDR3 coding sequence is TGTGCCAGCAGTGAAGCGCTTCGGGGTTTTAACTATGGGGGACGCCCCTACAATGAGCAGTTCTTC. Protein product: CASSEALRGFNYGGRPYNEQFF.

Only one count was recorded for this clonotype. This sequence joins TRBV27 and TRBJ2-1, with D tentatively TRBD1 (5 bases). The last part of the DNA fits TRBJ2-7 better; the J call may be wrong. The germline V gene has CDR1 MNHEY and CDR2 SMNVEV (reference sequence). The CDR3 consists of 16 residues. CDR3 loop: CASSPGPEGAYNEQYF. The CDR3 nucleotides read TGTGCCAGCAGCCCTGGCCCTGAAGGGGCCTACAATGAGCAGTACTTC.

The count of this clonotype is one. The gene calls are TRBV7-9 and TRBJ2-7; no clear D. V was clipped by 1 base and J by 2 bases, with 12 bases between them. The CDR3 has 15 amino acids. CDR1 is SEHNR and CDR2 is FQNEAQ in the germline V gene (reference sequence). The DNA of the CDR3 is TGTGCCAGCAGCTTAGTGAAGGGTGGCACCTACGAGCAGTACTTC. Its translation: CASSLVKGGTYEQYF.

The V and J genes are TRBV29-1 and TRBJ2-5; 8 positions agree with TRBD1. After removal of 6 bases from V and 0 bases from J, the junction contained 6 bases not matched to a gene. CDR1 SQVTM and CDR2 ANQGSEA come from the germline V gene. The CDR3 is 14 amino acids. The CDR3 DNA sequence: TGCAGCGTCGGACAGGGACCGTACCAAGAGACCCAGTACTTC. Translating gives CSVGQGPYQETQYF.

This clonotype was observed many times. The chain carries TRBV7-2 and TRBJ2-4, with D possibly TRBD2 on 6 matching bases. Trimming took off 4 bases at V and 8 bases at J, with 18 bases between the two ends. Germline V gene sequence: CDR1 SGHTA, CDR2 FQGNSA. The CDR3 is made up of 15 amino acids. Here the CDR3 reads CASSSRFGGRDIQYF. The CDR3 coding sequence is TGTGCCAGCAGCTCCCGGTTTGGGGGGAGAGACATTCAGTACTTC.

The rearrangement joins TRBV28 to TRBJ1-1; D ambiguous. The CDR3 is made up of 15 amino acids. CDR1 is MDHEN and CDR2 is SYDVKM in the germline V gene. V gave up 6 bases and J gave up 1 base, with 15 bases separating them. The CDR3 DNA follows: TGTGCCAGCAGGGTAGGCGGGAACCAGAACACTGAAGCTTTCTTT. Translated, it gives CASRVGGNQNTEAFF. Full variable domain (missing parts from reference TRBV28 and TRBJ1-1): DVKVTQSSRYLVKRTGEKVFLECVQDMDHENMFWYRQDPGLGLRLIYFSYDVKMKEKGDIPEGYSVSREKKERFSLILESASTNQTSMYLCASRVGGNQNTEAFFGQGTRLTVV.

A note on this clonotype: Sequence at one end of the junction differs from germline and may be a read error. The gene calls are TRBV7-9 and TRBJ2-5; TRBD2 aligns across 15 bases. The CDR3 is 16 amino acids. CDR1 and CDR2 (germline): SEHNR, FQNEAQ (reference sequence). CDR3 amino acids: CAGSRGLAGGQETQYF. CDR3 in DNA: TGTGCCGGCAGTCGGGGACTAGCGGGGGGACAAGAGACCCAGTACTTC.

This clonotype was observed a handful of times. The chain combines TRBV14 with TRBJ1-4; D perhaps matches TRBD1 (5 bases). Germline V gives CDR1 SGHDN, CDR2 FVKESK. V lost 6 bases, J lost 3 bases, and 17 bases lay in between. The CDR3 sequence is 16 residues long. The CDR3: CASRHYRRCSNEKLFF. CDR3 DNA sequence: TGTGCCAGCAGACACTACAGGAGGTGTTCTAATGAAAAACTGTTTTTT.

The chain uses TRBV12-3 or TRBV12-4 and TRBJ1-6, with no clear D. This CDR3 contains 13 residues. Between the trimmed V and J ends, which lost 7 bases and 3 bases, there was a span of 7 bases. The CDR3 coding sequence is TGTGCCAGCACCTTGAGCTATAATTCACCCCTCCACTTT. The encoded protein is CASTLSYNSPLHF.

The gene calls are TRBV12-3 or TRBV12-4 and TRBJ2-5; 12 bases align to TRBD2. The CDR3 extends over 16 amino acids. V lost 6 bases and J lost 7; bases outside the gene matches: 12. CDR3 region: CASSLGTSGPQRTQYF. CDR3 nucleotide sequence: TGTGCCAGCAGCCTTGGGACTAGCGGGCCCCAACGGACCCAGTACTTC.

The CDR3 sequence is CASSQSPEQYF. The CDR3 nucleotides are TGTGCCAGCAGCCAATCCCCAGAGCAGTACTTC. V usage is TRBV6-2 or TRBV6-3 and J usage is TRBJ2-5; D is unclear. This CDR3 contains 11 residues. The V end was cut by 6 bases, the J end by 11 bases, with 13 bases between. CDR1 is MNHEY and CDR2 is SVGEGT in the germline V gene.

This clonotype was observed a few times. The chain has TRBV28 and TRBJ2-7; D is possibly TRBD2 (6 bases). Trimming removed 3 bases at V and 7 bases at J, with 16 bases between. The CDR3 spans 14 residues. From germline, CDR1 is MDHEN and CDR2 SYDVKM. Here the CDR3 DNA reads TGTGCCAGCAGTTTGCCGGGGGATGGCGGGGAGCAGTACTTC. Protein product: CASSLPGDGGEQYF.

This clonotype was picked up a small number of times. This chain connects TRBV2 to TRBJ1-5; D remains ambiguous. V gave up 6 bases and J gave up 4 bases, with 16 bases separating them. CDR1 and CDR2 (germline): SNHLY, FYNNEI. This CDR3 has 15 residues. This CDR3 reads CASSSLGPANQPQHF. Written as DNA, the CDR3 is TGTGCCAGCAGCTCCCTAGGCCCTGCGAATCAGCCCCAGCATTTT.

V usage is TRBV5-1 and J usage is TRBJ1-2, with 9 positions matching TRBD1. V lost 2 bases, J lost 8 bases, and 10 bases stayed unmatched. The V gene's germline CDR1 is SGHRS and CDR2 YFSETQ. The CDR3 runs 15 residues. The CDR3 nucleotides are TGCGCCAGCAGCTTTTTACAGGGGGCCTTTGGGGGCTACACCTTC. Its translation is CASSFLQGAFGGYTF.

There are a few counts of this clonotype. This sequence joins TRBV9 and TRBJ1-2, with D maybe TRBD1 (5 bases). V was shortened by 0 bases and J by 5 bases, with 14 bases between the two germline ends. The length of the CDR3 is 15 residues. Germline-derived CDR1 and CDR2 are SGDLS and YYNGEE. This chain's CDR3 is CASSVGEGPGYGYTF. The CDR3 bases are TGTGCCAGCAGCGTAGGAGAGGGGCCGGGGTATGGCTACACCTTC.

The table lists this clonotype with a few counts. This chain uses TRBV10-3 with TRBJ2-1, with 8 bases matching TRBD1. Germline V gene data show CDR1 as ENHRY and CDR2 as SYGVKD. V was pared by 6 bases and J by 6 bases, with 7 bases of the junction left unmatched. CDR3 size: 14 residues. CDR3 DNA: TGTGCCATCAGCTTCAGGGGGCTCCGCAATGAGCAGTTCTTC. Translation gives CAISFRGLRNEQFF.

This clonotype was detected only a few times. V and J are TRBV6-2 or TRBV6-3 and TRBJ2-6; TRBD2 might be the D (6 bases). Between the trimmed V and J ends, which lost 2 bases and 9 bases, there was a span of 14 bases. The CDR3 length is 15 residues. The germline gives CDR1 MNHEY, CDR2 SVGEGT. CDR3 sequence reads: CASSYETAGSNVLTF. The CDR3 DNA is TGTGCCAGCAGTTACGAAACTGCGGGGAGCAACGTCCTGACTTTC.